The T cell receptor beta chain under discussion was sequenced for a study of shared T cell receptors in the human thymus. TCRdb's copy holds only in-frame clones and misses some; the assay was immunoSEQ multiplex PCR. The table records some 660,000 clones, more than 75% of them present only once. CDR3 length equals 14 residues. Deletions cut 4 bases from V and 6 bases from J, with 15 bases between. Germline-derived CDR1 and CDR2 are SEHNR and FQNEAQ (reference sequence). The same specimen was also included in a second study, on human thymus T cells. That source notes: Having surgery to correct congenital heart defects, healthy Finnish infants acted as the donors. Resections obtained during corrective heart surgery supplied the thymus tissue. Seemingly biased V and J gene usage marked thymic and blood repertoires. Overlap was high between thymic repertoires from unrelated individuals, as reported in related research.

Sequenced: thymocytes. The rearrangement uses TRBV7-9 and TRBJ1-1, with a tentative D call TRBD1 (6 bases). The source of this sequence is a boy in the first two years of life with a congenital heart defect. The CDR3 bases are TGTGCCAGCAGCTCTACAGGGAGTGGTCCTGAAGCTTTCTTT. This encodes CASSSTGSGPEAFF.